This T cell receptor (beta chain) was captured by sequencing in a study of blood T cell repertoires in COVID-19. Original processing methods: Quantification of nucleated cells was approximated via reference gene primer amplification. Assay used: immunoSEQ multiplex PCR; TCRdb lists only in-frame clones, some missing. The V and J calls and clone size are taken from that table; D and trimming were inferred from the DNA. This table holds roughly 250,000 clones, roughly 88% found once. CDR3 length: 15 amino acids. Per the germline V gene, CDR1 is SGHRS and CDR2 is YFSETQ. Trimming left V 5 bases short and J 5 bases short, with 16 bases between. Cohort allocation depended upon clinical history that participants reported.

The rearrangement links TRBV5-1 to TRBJ2-2; D is possibly TRBD1 (6 bases). The receptor comes from a woman aged 45-60 years who had recovered from COVID-19. Specimen: PBMCs or T cells enriched from blood (not recorded which). The CDR3 region has the DNA TGCGCCAGCAGGGGAGAAAGTACAGGGACCGGGGAGCTGTTTTTT. Protein: CASRGESTGTGELFF.